Listed here are 20 T cell receptor beta chains from one sample, sequenced in a study of metastatic and nonmetastatic thyroid tumors. Through MiXCR, TCRdb re-clonotyped the PCR reads. Of about 56,000 clones in the sample, roughly 30% were seen once. All patients reached thyroid surgery having received no treatment beforehand. Sequences were obtained from blood. The receptor set was obtained from a female donor with papillary thyroid cancer or a benign thyroid nodule (not recorded which). Some clones in this sample may be carry-over from other donors' samples.

The V and J genes are TRBV5-1 and TRBJ1-4; D possibly corresponds to TRBD1 (5 bases). The CDR3 has 16 amino acids. Trimming left V 4 bases short and J 0 bases short, with 13 bases between. Germline V lookup: CDR1 SGHRS, CDR2 YFSETQ. The CDR3 reads CASSVGGTATNEKLFF. The CDR3, as DNA: TGCGCCAGCAGCGTTGGGGGGACCGCAACTAATGAAAAACTGTTTTTT.

J is TRBJ1-1 and V is TRBV5-1; the D gene is possibly TRBD1 (5 bases). V lost 7 bases and J lost 1, with 11 bases in between. Germline values: CDR1 SGHRS, CDR2 YFSETQ. This CDR3 is 13 amino acids long. This CDR3 reads CASALQANTEAFF. Here the CDR3 DNA reads TGCGCCAGCGCGTTACAGGCGAACACTGAAGCTTTCTTT.

The V and J genes are TRBV11-2 and TRBJ2-5; possibly TRBD1 for D (5 bases). Germline values: CDR1 SGHAT, CDR2 FQNNGV. V dropped 5 bases and J dropped 1 base, with 20 bases sitting between them. The CDR3 has 17 amino acids. The CDR3 sequence: CASSLHYGSGPQETQYF. The CDR3 region has the DNA TGTGCCAGCAGCCTCCACTACGGGTCAGGGCCCCAAGAGACCCAGTACTTC.

The genes are TRBV9 and TRBJ2-1; no clear D gene. The CDR3 has 14 residues. The ends were cut back, 3 bases at V and 3 bases at J, with 10 bases in the middle. Germline lookup yields CDR1 SGDLS and CDR2 YYNGEE. The CDR3 loop reads CASSEVLSYNEQFF. In DNA form, the CDR3 reads TGTGCCAGCAGCGAAGTTCTGAGCTACAATGAGCAGTTCTTC.

J is TRBJ2-7 and V is TRBV6-5; the match to TRBD2 covers 11 bases. The CDR3 is 18 residues long. Germline assignment: CDR1 MNHEY and CDR2 SVGAGI. Trimming removed 2 bases from V and 3 bases from J; junction bases left unmatched: 12. The CDR3 protein is CASSYSLPGLADLYEQYF. Here the CDR3 DNA reads TGTGCCAGCAGTTACAGTCTCCCGGGACTAGCGGACCTCTACGAGCAGTACTTC.

This clone was counted many times. The chain is built from TRBV6-5 and TRBJ1-4; no reliable D call. Germline values: CDR1 MNHEY, CDR2 SVGAGI. This CDR3 comprises 15 residues. The V end lost 0 bases, the J end lost 5 bases, and 10 bases lay between the germline ends. CDR3 nucleotide sequence: TGTGCCAGCAGTTACTCCCCCCGGCAGAATGAAAAACTGTTTTTT. Translation gives CASSYSPRQNEKLFF.

As regards this clone: An end of the junction does not agree with germline; a read error may underlie this. The chain links TRBV11-2 to TRBJ1-4; D gene ambiguous. This CDR3 comprises 17 residues. The germline CDR1 and CDR2 sequences are SGHAT and FQNNGV. CDR3 sequence: CTSSPRGRPMENEKLFF. Here the CDR3 DNA reads TGTACCAGCAGCCCCCGAGGGAGGCCAATGGAAAATGAAAAACTGTTTTTT.

This clone was seen at least ten times. J is TRBJ1-1 and V is TRBV20-1; a possible D gene is TRBD1 (5 bases). Trimming removed 2 bases from V and 4 bases from J, with 17 bases in between. CDR1 is DFQATT, CDR2 SNEGSKA, per germline (reference sequence). There are 15 residues in the CDR3. The CDR3 DNA reads as TGCAGTGCTAGACTGGCTCGGGGCGAGGGCACTGAAGCTTTCTTT. This gives the protein CSARLARGEGTEAFF.

This rearrangement joins TRBV5-6 to TRBJ1-6; D is undetermined. This CDR3 contains 15 residues. Germline assignment: CDR1 SGHDT and CDR2 YYEEEE. Trimming took 1 base from V and 8 from J, leaving 13 bases between them. The chain's CDR3 is CASSLLEELYSPLHF. In nucleotides, the CDR3 is TGTGCCAGCAGCTTGCTTGAGGAACTTTATTCACCCCTCCACTTT.

The chain has TRBV11-2 and TRBJ1-2, with D possibly being TRBD1 (5 bases). CDR3 size: 14 residues. Trimming removed 5 bases from V and 4 bases from J, with 14 bases in between. CDR1 SGHAT and CDR2 FQNNGV come from the germline V gene. CDR3: CASSIGSGTYGYTF. The DNA for the CDR3 is TGTGCCAGCAGCATCGGGTCAGGGACCTATGGCTACACCTTC.

This clone has just a few counts. V gene TRBV12-3 or TRBV12-4 combines with J gene TRBJ1-2; D remains unclear. V lost 7 bases to trimming and J lost 5 bases, with 11 bases between them. The length of the CDR3 is 12 residues. The CDR3 sequence is CASKVDGYGYTF. The CDR3 DNA reads as TGTGCCAGCAAGGTCGACGGTTATGGCTACACCTTC.

The table lists this clone with a few counts. The gene calls are TRBV11-2 and TRBJ2-7; TRBD2 might be the D (5 bases). This CDR3 has 14 amino acids. Trimming removed 3 bases from V and 2 bases from J, with 11 bases in between. The V gene's germline CDR1 is SGHAT and CDR2 FQNNGV. Here the CDR3 DNA reads TGTGCCAGCAGCTTTGGGGAGATCCCCTACGAGCAGTACTTC. This translates into CASSFGEIPYEQYF.

This clone was observed a few times. The genes are TRBV15 and TRBJ2-7; D remains unclear. The germline V gene has CDR1 LNHNV and CDR2 YYDKDF (reference sequence). The CDR3 consists of 13 residues. With 5 bases removed from V and 4 bases from J, the gap between germline ends came to 12 bases. DNA for the CDR3: TGTGCCACCAGCCACCCTCCCGGGTACGAGCAGTACTTC. This gives the protein CATSHPPGYEQYF. Complete variable domain (other parts from reference TRBV15 and TRBJ2-7): DAMVIQNPRYQVTQFGKPVTLSCSQTLNHNVMYWYQQKSSQAPKLLFHYYDKDFNNEADTPDNFQSRRPNTSFCFLDIRSPGLGDTAMYLCATSHPPGYEQYFGPGTRLTVT.

In regard to this clone: Because it lacks the conserved phenylalanine or tryptophan at the end, this CDR3 is likely a read error. The DNA is left out, because the CDR3 cannot be placed on it with certainty; the CDR3 is given as TCRdb lists it. The chain is built from TRBV6-5 and TRBJ1-1. Germline-derived CDR1 and CDR2 are MNHEY and SVGAGI. The CDR3 is made up of 10 amino acids, end residues included. The CDR3 sequence: CASSYPNPAC.

This clone has ten or more counts. The genes are TRBV29-1 and TRBJ2-1, with D tentatively TRBD1 (6 bases). The CDR3 has 13 residues. Germline CDR1 is SQVTM and CDR2 is ANQGSEA. Trimming removed 5 bases from V and 5 bases from J, with 13 bases in between. CDR3 residues: CSVSRTDNNEQFF. The CDR3 bases are TGCAGCGTTTCGAGGACAGACAACAATGAGCAGTTCTTC.

The V and J genes are TRBV11-2 and TRBJ2-7, with D possibly being TRBD1 (5 bases). This CDR3 spans 13 amino acids. Germline lookup yields CDR1 SGHAT and CDR2 FQNNGV. The V end lost 4 bases, the J end lost 5 bases, and 12 bases lay between the germline ends. In DNA, the CDR3 is TGTGCCAGCAGCTCTCGACAGACAGACGAGCAGTACTTC. Translated: CASSSRQTDEQYF. The complete variable domain, with remaining parts taken from reference TRBV11-2 and TRBJ2-7, reads EAGVAQSPRYKIIEKRQSVAFWCNPISGHATLYWYQQILGQGPKLLIQFQNNGVVDDSQLPKDRFSAERLKGVDSTLKIQPAKLEDSAVYLCASSSRQTDEQYFGPGTRLTVT.

This chain links TRBV12-3 or TRBV12-4 with TRBJ1-5, with D maybe TRBD1 (5 bases). CDR3 size: 14 residues. The V and J ends lost 5 bases and 3 bases respectively, with 11 bases between them. The DNA for the CDR3 is TGTGCCAGCAGTCTGGGACTCTACAATCAGCCCCAGCATTTT. Translation gives CASSLGLYNQPQHF.

This clone was picked up a small number of times. The CDR3 DNA reads TGTGCCAGTAGTATAAGAGGGTCGGATCAGCCCCAGCATTTT. It translates to CASSIRGSDQPQHF. The chain is built from TRBV19 and TRBJ1-5; D remains unclear. This CDR3 is 14 amino acids long. Germline lookup yields CDR1 LNHDA and CDR2 SQIVND (reference sequence). Deletions cut 2 bases from V and 5 bases from J, with 10 bases between.

This clone has more than one count but fewer than ten. The rearrangement joins TRBV7-3 to TRBJ2-3; tentatively, D is TRBD2 (5 bases). The germline gives CDR1 SGHTA, CDR2 FQGTGA. This CDR3 contains 14 residues. V dropped 2 bases and J dropped 3 bases, with 9 bases sitting between them. The CDR3 nucleotides read TGTGCCAGCAGCTTATTCGGGAAGACAGATACGCAGTATTTT. Its translation is CASSLFGKTDTQYF.

V and J are TRBV11-2 and TRBJ1-2, with unresolved D. Germline assignment: CDR1 SGHAT and CDR2 FQNNGV. This CDR3 contains 15 residues. V lost 0 bases, J lost 3 bases, and 11 bases lay in between. CDR3 loop: CASSLEGSGYYGYTF. The CDR3 DNA is TGTGCCAGCAGCTTAGAGGGTTCCGGTTACTATGGCTACACCTTC.